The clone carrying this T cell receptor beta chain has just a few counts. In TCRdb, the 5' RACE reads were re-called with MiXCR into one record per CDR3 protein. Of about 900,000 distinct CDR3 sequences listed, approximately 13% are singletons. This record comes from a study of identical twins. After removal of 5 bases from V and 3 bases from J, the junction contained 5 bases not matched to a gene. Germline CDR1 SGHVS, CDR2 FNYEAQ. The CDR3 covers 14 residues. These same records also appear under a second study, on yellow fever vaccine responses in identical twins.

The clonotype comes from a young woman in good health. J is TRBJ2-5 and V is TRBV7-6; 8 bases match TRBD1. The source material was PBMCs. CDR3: CASSPQGGKETQYF. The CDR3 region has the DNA TGTGCCAGCAGCCCACAGGGGGGAAAAGAGACCCAGTACTTC.